The 5 T cell receptor beta chains listed next were all sequenced from one sample in a study of T cells in Graves' hyperthyroidism and ophthalmopathy. RNA transcripts gave rise to amplified TCR beta CDR3 regions. HTBI primers were used for first-round RT-PCR of the TCR CDR3. TCRdb re-derived calls from the multiplex PCR reads in MiXCR, one entry per CDR3 protein. The sample shows a few hundred thousand distinct CDR3 sequences, 12% to 15% of them seen only once. The sample consisted of blood. The receptors derive from a young woman with Graves' hyperthyroidism.

This clonotype showed up just a few times. The final CDR3 position lacks the conserved phenylalanine or tryptophan, pointing to a likely read error. The chain recombines TRBV10-3 with TRBJ2-5; 7 positions agree with TRBD1. This CDR3 is 14 amino acids long. V was pared by 4 bases and J by 1 base, with 3 bases of the junction left unmatched. CDR1 is ENHRY and CDR2 is SYGVKD in the germline V gene. The CDR3 nucleotides are TGTGCCATCAGTGGAGGGACAGCCCAAGAGACCCAGTACCTC. This gives the protein CAISGGTAQETQYL.

This clonotype has ten or more counts. The chain is built from TRBV27 and TRBJ2-2, with D perhaps TRBD1 (6 bases). The CDR3 sequence is 15 residues long. CDR1 is MNHEY, CDR2 SMNVEV, per germline (reference sequence). Trimming pared 3 bases from V and 5 bases from J, leaving 13 bases between. The CDR3 loop reads CASSFLAQGTGELFF. The CDR3 region has the DNA TGTGCCAGCAGTTTCCTAGCCCAGGGGACCGGGGAGCTGTTTTTT.

This clonotype was detected once. V usage is TRBV5-6 and J usage is TRBJ2-7; D not certain. The germline V gene has CDR1 SGHDT and CDR2 YYEEEE. The length of the CDR3 is 13 residues. The V and J ends lost 4 bases and 3 bases respectively, with 11 bases between them. CDR3: CASSERYDYEQYF. The CDR3 DNA follows: TGTGCCAGCAGCGAACGATACGACTACGAGCAGTACTTC.

Ten or more counts support this clonotype. The rearrangement uses TRBV27 and TRBJ2-5; no clear D gene. The V end lost 5 bases, the J end lost 3 bases, and 13 bases lay between the germline ends. This CDR3 is built from 14 residues. From germline, CDR1 is MNHEY and CDR2 SMNVEV (reference sequence). CDR3 bases: TGTGCCAGCAGTCCCCTCGAGCCTAAAGAGACCCAGTACTTC. This translates into CASSPLEPKETQYF.

This clonotype was counted at least ten times. This chain uses TRBV10-2 with TRBJ2-7, with D uncertain. CDR1 WSHSY and CDR2 SAAADI come from the germline V gene. Trimming removed 2 bases from V and 2 bases from J, with 10 bases in between. The CDR3 length is 14 residues. CDR3 sequence (DNA): TGCGCCAGCAGTGAGGGGCAGCTTGCCTACGAGCAGTACTTC. Translating it yields CASSEGQLAYEQYF.